The source of this T cell receptor (beta chain) is a study of blood T cell repertoires in COVID-19. About the study: Spain, Italy and the United States supplied samples that represented acute and convalescent COVID-19. T cells, B-cell-depleted T cells, or PBMCs supplied cDNA or gDNA.

Individuals aged roughly 18 to 90 years were recruited from roughly 23 US areas. In the authors' methods: Amplification of reference gene primers was used by the study to estimate nucleated cell counts. Sequencing used immunoSEQ multiplex PCR; TCRdb keeps in-frame clones, though not all of them. V, J and clone size reflect that table, while D and trimming were determined from the DNA. The sample contains 130,000 or so clones, almost 85% of which appear only once. The CDR3 is 15 residues long. With 3 bases clipped from V and 4 bases from J, the junction kept 7 bases outside the gene matches. In germline, CDR1 is DFQATT, CDR2 SNEGSKA (reference sequence).

J is TRBJ2-7 and V is TRBV20-1; 12 bases are a match to TRBD2. The clonotype originates from a woman aged 45-65 years with acute COVID-19. Material: PBMCs or T cells enriched from blood (not recorded which). The CDR3 sequence is CSASRPLAGGYEQYF. As DNA, the CDR3 is TGCAGTGCTAGTCGCCCGCTAGCGGGAGGGTACGAGCAGTACTTC.